This T cell receptor (beta chain) was captured in a study of T cells expressing NK-cell markers. Study-level information: Cells sorted as CD3+CD56+NKG2C+, CD3+CD56+NKG2C- and CD3+CD56-NKG2C+ T cells supplied the TCR beta repertoires. The eight sequenced donors comprised seven who were HCMV-seropositive and one who was seronegative.

With respect to this clonotype: Antigen unknown.

The study, taken as a whole, reports: Researchers report these clonotypes also headed the CD3+CD56-NKG2C+ fraction in several donors.

Germline V gene lookup returns CDR1 SGHKS and CDR2 YYEKEE (reference sequence). There are 14 residues in the CDR3. Researchers built TCR beta cDNA using 5'RACE template switching with UMIs. No DNA is given; TCRdb re-called the 5' RACE reads and lists each CDR3 protein once. The table for this sample gives about 460,000 distinct CDR3 sequences. This rearrangement joins TRBV5-5 to TRBJ2-4; TCRdb gives TRBD1 as the D gene, but with no DNA this cannot be confirmed. The receptor was derived from a woman aged 45 to 65 in good health. The specimen sequenced was blood T cells: a sorted CD56 or NKG2C T cell subset, CD4+ or CD8+ T cells, or bulk PBMC T cells (not recorded which). The chain's CDR3 is CASSRDRGRNIQYF.